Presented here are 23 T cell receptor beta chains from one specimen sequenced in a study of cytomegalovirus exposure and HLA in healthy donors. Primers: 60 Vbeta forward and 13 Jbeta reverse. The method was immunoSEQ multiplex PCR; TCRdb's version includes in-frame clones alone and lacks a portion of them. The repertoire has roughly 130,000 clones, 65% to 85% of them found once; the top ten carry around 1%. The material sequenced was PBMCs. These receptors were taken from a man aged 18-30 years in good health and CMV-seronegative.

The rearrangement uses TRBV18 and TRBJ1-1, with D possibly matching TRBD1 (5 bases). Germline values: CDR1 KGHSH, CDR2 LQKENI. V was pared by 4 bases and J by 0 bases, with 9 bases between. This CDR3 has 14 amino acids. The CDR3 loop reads CASSLRVVNTEAFF. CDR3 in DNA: TGTGCCAGCTCACTCAGGGTTGTGAACACTGAAGCTTTCTTT.

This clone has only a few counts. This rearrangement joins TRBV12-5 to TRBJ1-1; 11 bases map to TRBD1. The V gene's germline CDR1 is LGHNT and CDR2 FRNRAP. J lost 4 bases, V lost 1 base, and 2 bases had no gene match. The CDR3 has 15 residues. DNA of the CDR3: TGTGCTAGTGGTTTGGGGGACAGGGGGGGCACTGAAGCTTTCTTT. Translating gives CASGLGDRGGTEAFF. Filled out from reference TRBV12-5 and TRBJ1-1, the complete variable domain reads DARVTQTPRHKVTEMGQEVTMRCQPILGHNTVFWYRQTMMQGLELLAYFRNRAPLDDSGMPKDRFSAEMPDATLATLKIQPSEPRDSAVYFCASGLGDRGGTEAFFGQGTRLTVV.

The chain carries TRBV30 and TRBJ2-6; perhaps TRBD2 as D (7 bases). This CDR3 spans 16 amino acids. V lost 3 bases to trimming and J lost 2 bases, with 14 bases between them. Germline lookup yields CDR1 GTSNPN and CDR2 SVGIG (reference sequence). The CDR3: CAWSSRGGPGANVLTF. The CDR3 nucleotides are TGTGCCTGGAGCTCTAGGGGGGGCCCTGGGGCCAACGTCCTGACTTTC.

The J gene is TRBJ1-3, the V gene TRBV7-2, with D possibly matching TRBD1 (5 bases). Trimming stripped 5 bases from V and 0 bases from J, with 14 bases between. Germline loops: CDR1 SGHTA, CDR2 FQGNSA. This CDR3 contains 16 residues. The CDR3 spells CASSRSGQTSGNTIYF. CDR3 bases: TGTGCCAGCAGCCGCTCAGGACAAACCTCTGGAAACACCATATATTTT. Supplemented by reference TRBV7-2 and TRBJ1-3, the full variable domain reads GAGVSQSPSNKVTEKGKDVELRCDPISGHTALYWYRQSLGQGLEFLIYFQGNSAPDKSGLPSDRFSAERTGGSVSTLTIQRTQQEDSAVYLCASSRSGQTSGNTIYFGEGSWLTVV.

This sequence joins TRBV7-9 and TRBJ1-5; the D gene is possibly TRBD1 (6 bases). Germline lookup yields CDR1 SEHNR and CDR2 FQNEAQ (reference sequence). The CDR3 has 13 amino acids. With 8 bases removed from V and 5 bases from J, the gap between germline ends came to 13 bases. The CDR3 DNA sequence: TGTGCCAGCGCCTCGGGGGGCGATCAGCCCCAGCATTTT. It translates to CASASGGDQPQHF.

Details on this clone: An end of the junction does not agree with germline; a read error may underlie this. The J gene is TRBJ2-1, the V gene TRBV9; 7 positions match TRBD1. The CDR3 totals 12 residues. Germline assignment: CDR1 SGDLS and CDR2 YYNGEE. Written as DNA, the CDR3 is TGTGCCAGCAGCGGCCCCCGGGACAGAGAAGTCTTC. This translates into CASSGPRDREVF.

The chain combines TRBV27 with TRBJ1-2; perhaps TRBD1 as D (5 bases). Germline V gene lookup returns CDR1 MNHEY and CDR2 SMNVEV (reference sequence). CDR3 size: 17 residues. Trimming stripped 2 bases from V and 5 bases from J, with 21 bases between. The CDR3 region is CASSLRGTSSILYGYTF. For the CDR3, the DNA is TGTGCCAGCAGTTTAAGGGGAACTTCCAGTATCCTTTATGGCTACACCTTC.

The DNA of the CDR3 is TGTGCCAGCAGCTCCAGGGGGCCGAGCAATGAGCAGTTCTTC. It specifies CASSSRGPSNEQFF. The chain carries TRBV13 and TRBJ2-1, with TRBD1 matching over 8 bases. Trimming removed 4 bases from V and 6 bases from J; junction bases left unmatched: 5. Germline CDR1 PRHDT, CDR2 FYEKMQ (reference sequence). The CDR3 is 14 amino acids.

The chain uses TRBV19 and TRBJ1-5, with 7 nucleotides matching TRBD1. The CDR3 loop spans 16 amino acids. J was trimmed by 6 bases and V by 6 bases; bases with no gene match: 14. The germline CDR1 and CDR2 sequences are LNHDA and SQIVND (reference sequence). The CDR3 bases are TGTGCCAGTAGAACACAGGGGACCCTCGGGGGTCAGCCCCAGCATTTT. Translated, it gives CASRTQGTLGGQPQHF. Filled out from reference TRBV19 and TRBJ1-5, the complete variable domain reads DGGITQSPKYLFRKEGQNVTLSCEQNLNHDAMYWYRQDPGQGLRLIYYSQIVNDFQKGDIAEGYSVSREKKESFPLTVTSAQKNPTAFYLCASRTQGTLGGQPQHFGDGTRLSIL.

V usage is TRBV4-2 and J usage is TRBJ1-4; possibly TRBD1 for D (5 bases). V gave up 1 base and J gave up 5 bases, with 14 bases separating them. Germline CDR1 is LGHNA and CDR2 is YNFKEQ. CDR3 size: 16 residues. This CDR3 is CASSQGGDWLNEKLFF. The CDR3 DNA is TGTGCCAGCAGCCAAGGAGGGGACTGGCTCAATGAAAAACTGTTTTTT.

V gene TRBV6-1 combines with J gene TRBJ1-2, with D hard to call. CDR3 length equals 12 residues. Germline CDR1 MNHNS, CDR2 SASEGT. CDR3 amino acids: CVEGSANYGYTF. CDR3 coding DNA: TGTGTCGAGGGAAGCGCTAACTATGGCTACACCTTC.

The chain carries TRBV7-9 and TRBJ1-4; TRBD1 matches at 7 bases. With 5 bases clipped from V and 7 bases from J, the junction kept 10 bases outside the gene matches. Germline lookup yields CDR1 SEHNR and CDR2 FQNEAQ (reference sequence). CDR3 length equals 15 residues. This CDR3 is CASSQGWDRPEKLFF. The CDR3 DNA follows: TGTGCCAGCAGCCAGGGGTGGGACAGACCTGAAAAACTGTTTTTT.

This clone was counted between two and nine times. For the CDR3, the DNA is TGTGCCAGCAGTGAGCGAGAGCTGAACACTGAAGCTTTCTTT. Translation: CASSERELNTEAFF. The chain couples TRBV6-1 to TRBJ1-1, with D hard to call. Germline assignment: CDR1 MNHNS and CDR2 SASEGT. V lost 3 bases, J lost 0 bases, and 8 bases lay in between. There are 14 residues in the CDR3.

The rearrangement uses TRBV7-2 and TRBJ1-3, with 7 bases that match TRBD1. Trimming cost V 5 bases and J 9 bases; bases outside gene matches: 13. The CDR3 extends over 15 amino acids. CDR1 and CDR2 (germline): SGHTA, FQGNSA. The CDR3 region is CASSGYRGLDGTIYF. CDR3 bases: TGTGCCAGCAGCGGTTACAGGGGTTTGGACGGCACCATATATTTT. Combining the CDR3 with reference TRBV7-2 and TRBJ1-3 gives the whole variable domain GAGVSQSPSNKVTEKGKDVELRCDPISGHTALYWYRQSLGQGLEFLIYFQGNSAPDKSGLPSDRFSAERTGGSVSTLTIQRTQQEDSAVYLCASSGYRGLDGTIYFGEGSWLTVV.

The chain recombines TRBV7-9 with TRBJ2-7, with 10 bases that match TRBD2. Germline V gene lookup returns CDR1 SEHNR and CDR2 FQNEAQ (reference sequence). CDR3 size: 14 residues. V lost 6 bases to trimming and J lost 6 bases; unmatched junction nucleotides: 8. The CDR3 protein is CASRGSGGDGEQYF. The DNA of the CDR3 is TGTGCCAGCAGAGGGAGCGGGGGGGACGGCGAGCAGTACTTC.

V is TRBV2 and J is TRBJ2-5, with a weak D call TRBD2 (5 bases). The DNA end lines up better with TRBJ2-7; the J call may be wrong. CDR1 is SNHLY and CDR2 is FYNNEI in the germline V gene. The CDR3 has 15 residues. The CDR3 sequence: CASSEAPDGGYEQYF. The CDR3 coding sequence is TGTGCCAGCAGTGAGGCCCCGGACGGAGGTTACGAGCAGTACTTC.

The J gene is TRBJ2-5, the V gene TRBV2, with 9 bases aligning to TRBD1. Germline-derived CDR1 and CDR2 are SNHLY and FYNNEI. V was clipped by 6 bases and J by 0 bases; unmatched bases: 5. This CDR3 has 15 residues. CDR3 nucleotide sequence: TGTGCCAGCAGGAAGGGACAGGGATACCAAGAGACCCAGTACTTC. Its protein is CASRKGQGYQETQYF.

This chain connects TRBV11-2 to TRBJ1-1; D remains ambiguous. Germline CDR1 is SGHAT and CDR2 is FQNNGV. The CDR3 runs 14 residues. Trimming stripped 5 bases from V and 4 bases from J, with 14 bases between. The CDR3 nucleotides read TGTGCCAGCAGCCCCCTTCTGGGGAGCACTGAAGCTTTCTTT. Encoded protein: CASSPLLGSTEAFF.

The CDR3, as DNA: TGTGCCAGCAGCTCCCAGCGGGGGGGCGGGGAGACCCAGTACTTC. Amino acids: CASSSQRGGGETQYF. This chain uses TRBV7-2 with TRBJ2-5; TRBD2 agrees at 10 bases. V was clipped by 4 bases and J by 5 bases; unmatched bases: 7. The germline CDR1 and CDR2 sequences are SGHTA and FQGNSA. The CDR3 consists of 15 residues.

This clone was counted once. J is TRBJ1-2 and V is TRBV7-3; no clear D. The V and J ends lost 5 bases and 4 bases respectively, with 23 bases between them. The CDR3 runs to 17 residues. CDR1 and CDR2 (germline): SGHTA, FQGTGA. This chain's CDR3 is CASSPGGRSPGFYGYTF. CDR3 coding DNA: TGTGCCAGCAGCCCTGGAGGTAGAAGCCCGGGGTTCTATGGCTACACCTTC.

The CDR3 region is CASSKVQDREPYQPQHF. The CDR3 DNA sequence: TGTGCCAGCAGCAAAGTGCAGGACAGGGAACCTTATCAGCCCCAGCATTTT. The chain carries TRBV21-1 and TRBJ1-5; the D call TRBD1 from the table was never checked on the DNA. TRBV21-1 has pseudogene status. There are 17 residues in the CDR3.

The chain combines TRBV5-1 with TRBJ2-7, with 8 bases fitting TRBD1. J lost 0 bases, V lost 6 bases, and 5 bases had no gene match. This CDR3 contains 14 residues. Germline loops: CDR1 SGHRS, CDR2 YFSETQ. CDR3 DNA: TGCGCCAGCAATCCGACAGGGGACTCCTACGAGCAGTACTTC. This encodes CASNPTGDSYEQYF.

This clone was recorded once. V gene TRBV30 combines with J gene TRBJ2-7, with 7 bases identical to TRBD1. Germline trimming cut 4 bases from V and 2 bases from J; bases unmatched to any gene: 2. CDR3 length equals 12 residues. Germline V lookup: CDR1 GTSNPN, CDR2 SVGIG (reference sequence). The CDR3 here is CAWKQGAYEQYF. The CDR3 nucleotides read TGTGCCTGGAAGCAGGGGGCCTACGAGCAGTACTTC.